This T cell receptor beta chain was identified during a study of blood T cell repertoires in COVID-19. Study overall: Donors in the United States, Italy and Spain gave samples during acute or convalescent COVID-19. The cDNA or gDNA used as material had been derived from T cells, B-cell-depleted T cells, or PBMCs.

This clone was observed a single time. Original processing methods: Nucleated cell counts were estimated from reference gene primer amplification. Measured with immunoSEQ multiplex PCR; TCRdb has only the in-frame clones, and not every one. The D gene and trimming were derived from the DNA, and the V and J assignments and clone size from that table. The data contain fewer than 250,000 clones, roughly 82% of them singletons. This CDR3 has 16 residues. Germline lookup yields CDR1 MDHEN and CDR2 SYDVKM. With V trimmed by 10 bases and J by 5 bases, 14 bases remained unmatched. This receptor was taken from a middle-aged woman with acute or convalescent COVID-19. V and J are TRBV28 and TRBJ2-5; 12 bases are shared with TRBD2. Input material: peripheral blood. The CDR3: CATEIASGRARETQYF. The CDR3 DNA reads as TGTGCCACCGAAATCGCTAGCGGGAGGGCCCGTGAGACCCAGTACTTC. Full variable domain (remainder filled in from reference TRBV28 and TRBJ2-5): DVKVTQSSRYLVKRTGEKVFLECVQDMDHENMFWYRQDPGLGLRLIYFSYDVKMKEKGDIPEGYSVSREKKERFSLILESASTNQTSMYLCATEIASGRARETQYFGPGTRLLVL.